The TCR beta chain described here comes from a study of early stage breast cancer tumors. Background on the study: The ER+/PR+/HER2- tumors included 7 or 8 ductal and a handful of lobular carcinomas.

TCRdb's table, derived via immunoSEQ multiplex PCR, lists solely in-frame clones and lacks some. In the table there are 25,000 to 30,000 clones, about four fifths of which are singletons. Material for sequencing was blood. The source is a person aged 45-65 years with breast cancer.

The CDR3 is CASSLDLLSGNTIYF. The CDR3 DNA is TGCGCCAGCAGCTTGGATCTGTTATCTGGAAACACCATATATTTT. This chain links TRBV5-1 with TRBJ1-3; D uncertain. From germline, CDR1 is SGHRS and CDR2 YFSETQ. This CDR3 has 15 amino acids. With 0 bases removed from V and 1 base from J, the gap between germline ends came to 8 bases.